Listed here are 5 T cell receptor beta chains from one sample, sequenced in a study of blood T cells in healthy people across ages. The second PCR ran about 6 to 12 cycles with a sample-barcoded 5' primer and J-beta primers. TCRdb reprocessed the 5' RACE reads with MiXCR, giving one entry per CDR3 protein. The sample consists of around 1,000,000 distinct CDR3 sequences, approximately 25% of them appearing once. The same specimen was also included in a second study, on T cells of mothers and their children.

Sequenced: blood. These receptors were obtained from a girl aged 2 to 10 in good health.

The V gene is TRBV2, the J gene TRBJ2-1; 9 nucleotides line up with TRBD1. Germline V CDR1 and CDR2: SNHLY, FYNNEI. V lost 6 bases, J lost 7 bases, and 7 bases stayed unmatched. This CDR3 spans 14 amino acids. The CDR3 DNA sequence: TGTGCCAGCAGCTACGGGACAGGGATGAATGAGCAGTTCTTC. This sequence encodes CASSYGTGMNEQFF.

This clonotype was seen a few times. This rearrangement joins TRBV20-1 to TRBJ2-5; D is unresolved. CDR3 length: 13 amino acids. Trimming stripped 5 bases from V and 0 bases from J, with 10 bases between. Germline loops: CDR1 DFQATT, CDR2 SNEGSKA (reference sequence). CDR3 coding DNA: TGCAGTGCTGGAAATCCGTACCAAGAGACCCAGTACTTC. Translating gives CSAGNPYQETQYF.

The chain joins TRBV7-2 to TRBJ2-5; D is unresolved. Germline V gives CDR1 SGHTA, CDR2 FQGNSA. This CDR3 is 13 amino acids long. V dropped 0 bases and J dropped 9 bases, with 11 bases sitting between them. The CDR3 loop reads CASSLASPRAQYF. CDR3 nucleotides: TGTGCCAGCAGCTTAGCTTCCCCCAGAGCCCAGTACTTC.

This clonotype was counted between two and nine times. The CDR3 DNA follows: TGCAGCCTCCGAACCGGGACAGGGGATCCTGATGAGCAGTTCTTC. Translating it yields CSLRTGTGDPDEQFF. V and J are TRBV20-1 and TRBJ2-5; TRBD1 agrees at 10 bases. The J call may be mistaken, given a closer DNA end match to TRBJ2-1. Germline CDR1 DFQATT, CDR2 SNEGSKA (reference sequence). CDR3 size: 15 residues.

J is TRBJ2-5 and V is TRBV12-3 or TRBV12-4; 11 positions agree with TRBD1. The DNA end is a closer match to TRBJ2-7, so the J assignment may be wrong. The CDR3 covers 15 residues. The DNA for the CDR3 is TGTGCCAGCAGTACCGGGACAGGGGGGCCCTACGAGCAGTACTTC. Protein sequence: CASSTGTGGPYEQYF.